This T cell receptor (beta chain) was documented in a study of identical twins. Points on this clonotype: The antigen remains undetermined.

TCRdb reprocessed the 5' RACE reads with MiXCR, giving one entry per CDR3 protein. The sample lists over 200,000 distinct CDR3 sequences; 6.5% to 8% were seen once. Findings of the study overall: Monozygotic twin pairs showed more out-of-frame TCR alpha sharing than models estimated. Cord blood's abundant beta clonotypes had fewer insertions, unlike memory repertoires.

The CDR3 extends over 15 amino acids. V shed 5 bases and J 8 bases; nucleotides not matched to a gene: 8. CDR1 SGHAT and CDR2 FQNNGV come from the germline V gene. The same specimen was also included in a second study, on T cells expressing NK-cell markers.

The TCR sequence derives from a woman under 30 in good health. Sequenced: CD8+ T cells sorted from blood. The chain links TRBV11-2 to TRBJ1-4, with 10 bases matching TRBD1. CDR3 bases: TGTGCCAGCAGCACTGGACAGGGGGAGGGAGAAAAACTGTTTTTT. Protein: CASSTGQGEGEKLFF.